Listed below are T cell receptor beta chains from one sample, sequenced in a study of cytomegalovirus exposure and HLA in healthy donors. Libraries were prepared by immunoSEQ multiplex PCR; TCRdb keeps only in-frame clonotypes and omits some of them. The sample yields more than 300,000 clones, just over 85% seen once. Sequenced: PBMCs. The origin of the receptors is a woman younger than 30 in good health and CMV-seronegative. The CDR3 runs from the conserved cysteine through the conserved F or W. D genes are given only for firm matches. Rows give clone size only sometimes, using once, few, many, or a class for an expanded clone.

d_gene	j_gene	abundance	v_gene	CDR3nt	CDR3aa
.	TRBJ1-3	.	TRBV27	TGTGCCAGCAGTCTGGGGGGGTCGGGAAACACCATATATTTT	CASSLGGSGNTIYF
TRBD2	TRBJ2-1	few	TRBV4-1	TGCGCCAGCAGCCAACTGTCCAGCGGGGGATACAATGAGCAGTTCTTC	CASSQLSSGGYNEQFF
TRBD2	TRBJ2-3	.	TRBV5-4	TGTGCCAGCAGCTGGGGTAGCGGGGGGGCCCCAGATACGCAGTATTTT	CASSWGSGGAPDTQYF
TRBD1	TRBJ2-1	.	TRBV28	TGTGCCAGCAGAACAATCTCGGGACAGGGGATGTGGAATGAGCAGTTCTTC	CASRTISGQGMWNEQFF
TRBD2	TRBJ2-7	.	TRBV5-4	TGTGCCAGCAGCCCCGCTGGAGCGGGGGGTAAAGAGCAGTACTTC	CASSPAGAGGKEQYF
.	TRBJ1-4	once	TRBV2	TGTGCCAGCGGGTCGCACCCCTCAGGGATGTCCAATGAAAAACTGTTTTTT	CASGSHPSGMSNEKLFF
TRBD2	TRBJ2-7	.	TRBV27	TGTGCCAGCAGTTTTGGGACTAGTCCAGAGCAGTACTTC	CASSFGTSPEQYF
.	TRBJ2-7	.	TRBV27	TGTGCCAGCAGCGACTATAGCTTCTACGAGCAGTACTTC	CASSDYSFYEQYF
TRBD2	TRBJ2-7	.	TRBV2	TGTGCCAGCAGTGGAGGGACTAGCGGGGCGCACGAGCAGTACTTC	CASSGGTSGAHEQYF
TRBD2	TRBJ2-7	few	TRBV5-4	TGTGCCAGCAGCTTGGGGCTAGCGGGAGGAGAGCAGTACTTC	CASSLGLAGGEQYF
.	TRBJ2-2	once	TRBV9	TGTGCCAGCAGCGCCTCCCTCGGCGGGGAGCTGTTTTTT	CASSASLGGELFF
TRBD1	TRBJ2-2	.	TRBV7-8	TGTGCCAGCAGCAACCGAAACAGGGGGCTAGGCACCGGGGAGCTGTTTTTT	CASSNRNRGLGTGELFF
TRBD1	TRBJ2-1	.	TRBV11-2	TGTGCCAGCAGCTCATGGGGGACAGGTGAGCAGTTCTTC	CASSSWGTGEQFF
.	TRBJ1-1	.	TRBV2	TGTGCCAGCAGCCCCAGGGAAGTCAGTAGGGCTTTCTTT	CASSPREVSRAFF
.	TRBJ2-3	.	TRBV6-4	TGTGCCAGCAGTGCGACAGACACAGATACGCAGTATTTT	CASSATDTDTQYF
.	TRBJ1-2	.	TRBV6-1	TGTGCCAGCAGGGACTGGACAGCATTCTATGGCTACACCTTC	CASRDWTAFYGYTF
TRBD2	TRBJ2-7	.	TRBV19	TGTGCCAGTAGTCCGCGGGGGTCCTACGAGCAGTACTTC	CASSPRGSYEQYF